In this sample, the clone carrying this TCR beta chain turned up many times. The antigen is undetermined. TCRdb processed the 5' RACE reads anew with MiXCR; each CDR3 protein has one entry. The sample carries 20,000 to 30,000 distinct CDR3 sequences, 8.8% recorded once. Time point given: sample taken at primary tumor resection. V lost 2 bases to trimming and J lost 6 bases, with 8 bases between them. This CDR3 spans 13 amino acids. CDR1 is MNHNS and CDR2 is SASEGT in the germline V gene. The entry originates in a study of spatial heterogeneity in lung cancer. Whole-study findings and limits: Tumor mutation counts were tracked by expanded intratumoral alpha and beta TCR counts.

Specimen: lung tumor tissue, collected at surgery. This TCR derives from a male donor with early-stage non-small cell lung cancer. The rearrangement joins TRBV6-1 to TRBJ1-5; D remains ambiguous. The CDR3 reads CASSEKVAQPQHF. In nucleotides, the CDR3 is TGTGCCAGCAGTGAAAAGGTGGCTCAGCCCCAGCATTTT.